Included here is one T cell receptor (beta chain) sequence, with context. V lost 5 bases, J lost 3 bases, and 14 bases lay in between. CDR1 LNHDA and CDR2 SQIVND come from the germline V gene (reference sequence). CDR3 length: 15 residues. The data originate from a study of control samples from healthy donors and cancer patients. Clones were read by immunoSEQ multiplex PCR, and TCRdb kept only the in-frame ones, dropping some. The sample lists 150,000 or so clones; 93% were seen once. The sample taken for sequencing was blood. V usage is TRBV19 and J usage is TRBJ1-5; D remains unclear. The origin of this receptor is a man aged 18 to 29 in good health. This CDR3 is CASSDRHSDNQPQHF. As DNA, the CDR3 is TGTGCCAGTAGTGACCGCCACTCTGACAATCAGCCCCAGCATTTT.